Listed here are 5 T cell receptor beta chains from one sample, sequenced in a study of regulatory T cells in long-lasting Graves disease. The time point is: newly diagnosed GD, antithyroid drugs for less than 3 months. RNA from PBMCs was the source of the TCR library. Arm-PCR of CDR3 regions and iRepertoire HTBI primers were the basis on which TCR beta libraries were built. TCRdb independently ran MiXCR on the multiplex PCR reads; one entry per CDR3 protein. The data contain a few hundred thousand distinct CDR3 sequences, around 15% of them singletons. These records were also assigned to another study, of T cells in Graves' hyperthyroidism and ophthalmopathy.

This specimen consisted of peripheral blood mononuclear cells (PBMCs), obtained at new diagnosis, from a patient treated with antithyroid drugs. These receptors were collected from a man in his forties or fifties with Graves disease.

This clonotype was counted at least ten times. CDR3 amino acids: CASSPVAGGETQYF. Written as DNA, the CDR3 is TGTGCCAGCAGTCCAGTAGCGGGGGGGGAGACCCAGTACTTC. The chain joins TRBV18 to TRBJ2-5; TRBD2 matches 11 bases. This CDR3 is built from 14 residues. Germline values: CDR1 KGHSH, CDR2 LQKENI. V was pared by 8 bases and J by 5 bases, with 7 bases of the junction left unmatched.

This clonotype showed up many times. The chain has TRBV20-1 and TRBJ1-1, with TRBD1 matching 9 bases. CDR1 is DFQATT, CDR2 SNEGSKA, per germline (reference sequence). This CDR3 has 16 residues. V gave up 0 bases and J gave up 3 bases; unmatched junction bases: 8. CDR3 in amino acids: CSARDSLTGGYTEAFF. The CDR3, as DNA: TGCAGTGCTAGAGATTCCCTGACAGGGGGGTACACTGAAGCTTTCTTT.

The chain has TRBV4-1 and TRBJ1-2; 11 nucleotides match TRBD1. With V trimmed by 2 bases and J by 8 bases, 10 bases remained unmatched. The CDR3 is 16 amino acids. Germline loops: CDR1 MGHRA, CDR2 YSYEKL. The CDR3 loop is CASSQTWGQGGRGYTF. CDR3 DNA sequence: TGCGCCAGCAGCCAAACTTGGGGACAGGGGGGTAGAGGCTACACCTTC.

This clonotype was counted only a few times. This CDR3 is CASSYQGARYEQYF. CDR3 nucleotides: TGTGCCAGCAGTTATCAGGGGGCGCGATACGAGCAGTACTTC. J is TRBJ2-7 and V is TRBV6-5; 8 bases are shared with TRBD1. V dropped 3 bases and J dropped 4; count of bases not matched to a gene: 5. CDR1 and CDR2 from the germline V gene are MNHEY and SVGAGI. The CDR3 extends over 14 amino acids.

This clonotype appeared many times. This rearrangement joins TRBV13 to TRBJ2-1; D is uncertain. The CDR3 has 13 amino acids. V was shortened by 8 bases and J by 2 bases, with 10 bases between the two germline ends. Germline V gene data show CDR1 as PRHDT and CDR2 as FYEKMQ (reference sequence). CDR3: CASRKEPYNEQFF. The CDR3 coding sequence is TGTGCCAGCCGCAAGGAACCCTACAATGAGCAGTTCTTC. Full variable domain (missing parts from reference TRBV13 and TRBJ2-1): AAGVIQSPRHLIKEKRETATLKCYPIPRHDTVYWYQQGPGQDPQFLISFYEKMQSDKGSIPDRFSAQQFSDYHSELNMSSLELGDSALYFCASRKEPYNEQFFGPGTRLTVL.